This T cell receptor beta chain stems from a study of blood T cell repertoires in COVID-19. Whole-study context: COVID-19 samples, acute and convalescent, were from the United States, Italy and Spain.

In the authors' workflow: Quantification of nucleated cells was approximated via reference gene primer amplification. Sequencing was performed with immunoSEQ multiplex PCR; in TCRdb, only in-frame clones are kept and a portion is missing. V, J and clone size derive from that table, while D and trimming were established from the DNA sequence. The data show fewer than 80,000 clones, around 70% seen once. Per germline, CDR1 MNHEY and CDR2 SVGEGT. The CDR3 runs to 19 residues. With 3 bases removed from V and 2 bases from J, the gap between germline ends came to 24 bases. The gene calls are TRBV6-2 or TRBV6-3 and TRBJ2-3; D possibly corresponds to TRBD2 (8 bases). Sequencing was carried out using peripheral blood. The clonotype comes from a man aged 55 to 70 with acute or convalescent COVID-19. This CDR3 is CASSYPGSGSRGDTDTQYF. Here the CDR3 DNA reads TGTGCCAGCAGTTATCCCGGCAGCGGGAGCAGGGGGGACACAGATACGCAGTATTTT.